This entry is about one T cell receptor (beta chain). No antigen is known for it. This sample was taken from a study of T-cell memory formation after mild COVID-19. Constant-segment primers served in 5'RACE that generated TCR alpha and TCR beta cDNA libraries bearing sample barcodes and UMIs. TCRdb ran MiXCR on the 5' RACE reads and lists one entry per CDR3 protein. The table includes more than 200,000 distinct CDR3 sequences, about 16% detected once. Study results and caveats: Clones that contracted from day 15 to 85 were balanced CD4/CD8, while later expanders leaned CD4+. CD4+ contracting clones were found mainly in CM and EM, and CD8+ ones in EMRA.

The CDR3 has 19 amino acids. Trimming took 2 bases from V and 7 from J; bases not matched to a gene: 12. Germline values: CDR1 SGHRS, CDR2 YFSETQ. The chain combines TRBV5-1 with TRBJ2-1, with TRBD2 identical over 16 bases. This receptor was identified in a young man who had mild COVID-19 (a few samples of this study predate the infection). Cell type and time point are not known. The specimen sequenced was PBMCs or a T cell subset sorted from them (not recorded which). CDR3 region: CASSFASGTSGGAGNEQFF. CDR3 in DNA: TGCGCCAGCAGCTTTGCCTCCGGGACTAGCGGGGGGGCCGGGAATGAGCAGTTCTTC.